The rows below give T cell receptor beta chains drawn from one sample of a study of PD-L1 blockade in urothelial cancer. Produced via immunoSEQ multiplex PCR; TCRdb's table is partial and in-frame only. The repertoire holds approximately 48,000 clones, with 60% to 85% as singletons. The sample consisted of PBMCs, taken around atezolizumab (anti-PD-L1) treatment. These receptor sequences come from a man between 65 and 80 years old with urothelial cancer. Each CDR3 is given with its conserved first and last residue. Fields, in order: CDR3 protein, CDR3 DNA, D gene, V gene, J gene, clone size. D genes are given only for firm matches. Size tells how often a clone was seen (once, few, many) or the class of an expanded clone, and some rows leave it out.

CASSPNGARARNQPQHF,TGTGCCAGCTCACCAAATGGAGCCAGGGCCCGCAATCAGCCCCAGCATTTT,-,TRBV18,TRBJ1-5,once
CALNVGREGNQPQHF,TGTGCCCTGAACGTTGGCAGGGAGGGCAATCAGCCCCAGCATTTT,-,TRBV5-4,TRBJ1-5,-
CASSPPRGQGVLRSYEQYF,TGTGCCAGCAGCCCCCCTCGAGGACAGGGGGTTCTTCGCTCCTACGAGCAGTACTTC,TRBD1,TRBV7-9,TRBJ2-7,-
CASSLGHVNEKLFF,TGTGCCAGCAGCTTGGGACATGTTAATGAAAAACTGTTTTTT,-,TRBV7-9,TRBJ1-4,few
CASSLKGVWANAYSNQPQHF,TGTGCCAGCAGTTTAAAAGGTGTATGGGCCAACGCATATAGCAATCAGCCCCAGCATTTT,-,TRBV28,TRBJ1-5,-
CASRLTGGGEQYF,TGTGCCAGCAGATTGACAGGGGGCGGTGAGCAGTACTTC,TRBD1,TRBV6-1,TRBJ2-7,-
CASSAVAFTGELFF,TGTGCCAGCAGCGCCGTAGCATTCACCGGGGAGCTGTTTTTT,-,TRBV9,TRBJ2-2,-
CASSEGTGQETQYF,TGCGCCAGCAGTGAGGGGACAGGCCAAGAGACCCAGTACTTC,TRBD1,TRBV10-1,TRBJ2-5,-
CASAGQVLNTEAFF,TGTGCCAGCGCGGGGCAGGTGTTGAACACTGAAGCTTTCTTT,-,TRBV2,TRBJ1-1,-
CASSLDGRPPGGDTQYF,TGTGCCAGCAGCTTAGATGGGAGACCGCCCGGGGGGGATACGCAGTATTTT,TRBD2,TRBV11-3,TRBJ2-3,-
CASSYGQGAGTDTQYF,TGTGCCAGCAGTTACGGACAGGGGGCTGGCACAGATACGCAGTATTTT,TRBD1,TRBV6-6,TRBJ2-3,-
CASSALLAGINEQFF,TGTGCCAGCAGCGCCTTACTAGCGGGGATCAATGAGCAGTTCTTC,TRBD2,TRBV7-6,TRBJ2-1,-
CSANQGAGSPLHF,TGCAGCGCCAACCAGGGGGCAGGTTCACCCCTCCACTTT,TRBD1,TRBV29-1,TRBJ1-6,-
CASSPLRAGDAKNIQYF,TGTGCCAGCTCACCCTTGAGGGCAGGGGATGCCAAAAACATTCAGTACTTC,-,TRBV18,TRBJ2-4,-
CAISERTSTDTQYF,TGTGCCATCAGTGAGAGGACTAGCACAGATACGCAGTATTTT,-,TRBV10-3,TRBJ2-3,-
CASSQALAGRGNEQFF,TGTGCCAGCAGCCAAGCCCTAGCGGGGAGGGGAAATGAGCAGTTCTTC,TRBD2,TRBV14,TRBJ2-1,-
CASSPRQGGGYTF,TGTGCCAGCAGCCCACGACAGGGGGGCGGCTACACCTTC,TRBD1,TRBV7-3,TRBJ1-2,once
CATSRDRVNYGYTF,TGTGCCACCAGCAGAGACAGGGTCAACTATGGCTACACCTTC,-,TRBV15,TRBJ1-2,once
CAWCHRENYGYTF,TGTGCCTGGTGCCACAGGGAAAACTATGGCTACACCTTC,-,TRBV30,TRBJ1-2,-
CASSDAIQETQYF,TGCGCCAGCAGTGATGCTATCCAAGAGACCCAGTACTTC,-,TRBV10-1,TRBJ2-5,-
CASSLTSGSTDTQYF,TGTGCCAGCAGTTTAACTAGCGGGAGCACAGATACGCAGTATTTT,TRBD2,TRBV28,TRBJ2-3,-
CASSADRVDQPQHF,TGTGCCAGCAGCGCGGACAGGGTTGATCAGCCCCAGCATTTT,TRBD1,TRBV2,TRBJ1-5,few
CAWSAGRGGLQETQYF,TGTGCCTGGAGTGCCGGCCGCGGAGGGCTGCAAGAGACCCAGTACTTC,-,TRBV30,TRBJ2-5,-
CASSPTSGNNEQFF,TGTGCCAGCAGCCCGACTAGCGGAAACAATGAGCAGTTCTTC,TRBD2,TRBV2,TRBJ2-1,-
CASSTSPKALGDQPQHF,TGTGCCAGTAGTACCTCACCGAAGGCCCTAGGAGATCAGCCCCAGCATTTT,-,TRBV19,TRBJ1-5,-
CASSSPSGSSYNEQFF,TGCGCCAGCAGCTCCCCGAGCGGGAGCTCCTACAATGAGCAGTTCTTC,TRBD2,TRBV4-1,TRBJ2-1,-
CATSISGAGEQYF,TGTGCCACCAGCATCTCAGGGGCAGGAGAGCAGTACTTC,-,TRBV15,TRBJ2-7,-
CASSLVGASTDTQYF,TGTGCCAGCAGCCTAGTGGGTGCTAGCACAGATACGCAGTATTTT,-,TRBV5-4,TRBJ2-3,-
CSVGTNSGNTIYF,TGCAGCGTCGGGACAAACTCTGGAAACACCATATATTTT,-,TRBV29-1,TRBJ1-3,-
CASSVQGSNEKLFF,TGTGCCAGCAGTGTGCAGGGATCTAATGAAAAACTGTTTTTT,-,TRBV2,TRBJ1-4,-